A single TCR beta chain is shown here with its context. The CDR3 loop spans 14 amino acids. Germline lookup yields CDR1 SGDLS and CDR2 YYNGEE. Trimming at V came to 0 bases and at J to 7 bases, leaving 4 bases not matched to a gene. This table comes from immunoSEQ multiplex PCR, and its TCRdb copy is limited to in-frame clones, with some not included. The data show about 45,000 clones, with around nine tenths seen just once and around 0.6% held by the top ten. This sample is drawn from a study of T cell changes during pregnancy in multiple sclerosis. The starting material was CD4+ T cells from peripheral blood mononuclear cells, obtained in the first trimester of pregnancy. The chain is built from TRBV9 and TRBJ1-2; 9 bases align to TRBD1. The TCR sequence derives from a female donor with multiple sclerosis, enrolled in a pregnancy study. This CDR3 reads CASSVARTGAGYTF. The DNA of the CDR3 is TGTGCCAGCAGCGTAGCGAGGACAGGGGCTGGCTACACCTTC.